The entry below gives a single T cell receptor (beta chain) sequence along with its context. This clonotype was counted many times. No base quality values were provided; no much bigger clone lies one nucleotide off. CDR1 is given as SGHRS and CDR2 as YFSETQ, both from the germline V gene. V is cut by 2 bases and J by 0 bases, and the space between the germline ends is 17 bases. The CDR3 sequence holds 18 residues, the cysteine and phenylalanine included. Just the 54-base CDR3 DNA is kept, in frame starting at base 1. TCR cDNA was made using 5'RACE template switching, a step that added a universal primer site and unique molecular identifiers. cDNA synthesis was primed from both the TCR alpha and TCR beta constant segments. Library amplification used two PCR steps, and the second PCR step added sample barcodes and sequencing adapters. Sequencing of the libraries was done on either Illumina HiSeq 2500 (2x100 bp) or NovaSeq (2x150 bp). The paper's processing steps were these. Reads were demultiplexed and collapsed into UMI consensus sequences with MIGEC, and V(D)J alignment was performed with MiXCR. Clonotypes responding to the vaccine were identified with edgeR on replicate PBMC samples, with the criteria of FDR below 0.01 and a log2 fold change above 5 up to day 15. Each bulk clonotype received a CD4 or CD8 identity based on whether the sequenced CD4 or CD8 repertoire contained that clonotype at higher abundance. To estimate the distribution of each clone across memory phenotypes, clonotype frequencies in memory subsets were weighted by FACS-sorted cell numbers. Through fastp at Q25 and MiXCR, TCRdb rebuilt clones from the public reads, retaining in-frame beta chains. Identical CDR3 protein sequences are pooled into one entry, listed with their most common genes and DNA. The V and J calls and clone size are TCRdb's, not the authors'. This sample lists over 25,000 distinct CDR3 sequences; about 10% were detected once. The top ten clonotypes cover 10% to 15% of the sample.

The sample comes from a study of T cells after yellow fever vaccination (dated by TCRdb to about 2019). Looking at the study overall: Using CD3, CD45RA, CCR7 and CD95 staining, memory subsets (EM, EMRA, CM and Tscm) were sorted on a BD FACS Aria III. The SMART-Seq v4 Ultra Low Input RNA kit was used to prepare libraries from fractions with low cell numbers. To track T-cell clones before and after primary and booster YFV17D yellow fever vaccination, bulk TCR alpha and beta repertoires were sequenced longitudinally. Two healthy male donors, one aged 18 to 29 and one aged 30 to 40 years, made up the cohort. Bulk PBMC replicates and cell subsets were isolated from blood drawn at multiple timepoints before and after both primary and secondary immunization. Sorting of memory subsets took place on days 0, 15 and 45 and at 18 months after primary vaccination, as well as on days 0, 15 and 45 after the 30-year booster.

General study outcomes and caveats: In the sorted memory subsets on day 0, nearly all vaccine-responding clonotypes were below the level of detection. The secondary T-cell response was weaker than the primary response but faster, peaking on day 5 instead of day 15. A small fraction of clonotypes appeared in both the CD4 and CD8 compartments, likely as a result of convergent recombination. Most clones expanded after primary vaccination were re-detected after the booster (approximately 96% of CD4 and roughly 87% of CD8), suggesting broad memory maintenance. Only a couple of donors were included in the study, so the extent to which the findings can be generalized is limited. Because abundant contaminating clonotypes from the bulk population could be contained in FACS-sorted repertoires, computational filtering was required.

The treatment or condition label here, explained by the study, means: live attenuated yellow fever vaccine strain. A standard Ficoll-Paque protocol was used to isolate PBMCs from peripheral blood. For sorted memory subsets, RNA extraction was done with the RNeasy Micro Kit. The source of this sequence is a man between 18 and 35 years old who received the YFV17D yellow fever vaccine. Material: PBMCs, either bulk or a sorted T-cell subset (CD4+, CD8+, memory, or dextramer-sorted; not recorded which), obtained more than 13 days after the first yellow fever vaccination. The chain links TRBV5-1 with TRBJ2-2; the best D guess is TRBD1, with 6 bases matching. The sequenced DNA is TGCGCCAGCAGCTTCCCCGGACAGAGTAACGCGAACACCGGGGAGCTGTTTTTT. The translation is CASSFPGQSNANTGELFF.